This TCR beta chain was retrieved from a study of PD-L1 blockade in urothelial cancer. Study-level information: Patients initiated atezolizumab around 2014 at 1,200 mg intravenously every 3 weeks. The study recovered a median of around 130,000 T cells per blood sample. General study findings and limits: Below-median blood TCR clonality before treatment forecast better survival.

The repertoire was sequenced with immunoSEQ multiplex PCR; TCRdb's copy has only in-frame clones and lacks some. Of just over 20,000 clones listed, roughly 90% were seen once; the top ten hold 15% to 20%. CDR1 is SGHAT and CDR2 is FQNNGV in the germline V gene. The V and J ends lost 5 bases and 4 bases, in that order; junction bases with no gene match: 8. The CDR3 sequence is 15 residues long. Patients had urothelial carcinoma that was locally advanced or metastatic. Turning to this clone: Antigen: not known.

V is TRBV11-2 and J is TRBJ2-1, with TRBD2 matching 7 bases. Specimen: PBMCs, collected around atezolizumab (anti-PD-L1) treatment. The receptor was derived from a woman aged 55 to 70 with urothelial cancer. In DNA, the CDR3 is TGTGCCAGCAGCCCTAGGGCTAGCGGTTACAATGAGCAGTTCTTC. Translating gives CASSPRASGYNEQFF.